This TCR beta chain was identified during a study of human T cells and chemical hapten exposure. In the study overall: Diagnoses of alopecia areata, totalis or universalis occurred in mostly female patients.

In the original analysis: Sequenced samples showed a median of approximately 100,000 TCRs each, with counts running from around 20,000 to 690,000. TCRdb passed the RACE reads through MiXCR, listing each CDR3 protein once. TCRdb's processing, not the authors', yielded these V and J calls. This table holds 110,000 to 150,000 distinct CDR3 sequences, approximately 12% found once. Time point in this sample: patch test 2, 6 weeks after DPC sensitization. Treatment given: therapeutic diphenylcyclopropenone sensitization with weekly scalp DPC. Prior to application of each patch test, blood was drawn. After removal of 3 bases from V and 1 base from J, the junction contained 12 bases not matched to a gene. This CDR3 has 19 residues. This clonotype turned up a few times.

The source material was whole blood, sampled in connection with sensitization to the hapten diphenylcyclopropenone (DPC). The gene calls are TRBV12-3 or TRBV12-4 and TRBJ2-2; 9 bases are a match to TRBD2. This TCR was recovered from a woman aged 45-60 years with alopecia areata. Some clones in this sample may be carry-over from other donors' samples. The CDR3: CASSLLVWSGRMNTGELFF. The DNA for the CDR3 is TGTGCCAGCAGTTTGCTGGTTTGGAGCGGGAGGATGAACACCGGGGAGCTGTTTTTT.